These 8 T cell receptor beta chains share one sample of origin, sequenced in a study of blood T cell repertoires in COVID-19. The protocol was immunoSEQ multiplex PCR, while the TCRdb copy is restricted to in-frame clones and leaves out a portion. The sample shows around 100,000 clones, around 90% of them seen only once. Input material: peripheral blood. Receptor source: a woman aged 55 to 70 with acute or convalescent COVID-19.

The rearrangement uses TRBV5-5 and TRBJ2-7, with D possibly TRBD1 on 5 matching bases. The CDR3 runs 16 residues. CDR1 and CDR2 (germline): SGHKS, YYEKEE (reference sequence). The V gene lost 1 base and the J gene lost 7 bases, with 21 bases spanning the gap. CDR3 sequence reads: CASSLYQGSAGREQYV. As DNA, the CDR3 is TGTGCCAGCAGCTTGTATCAGGGTTCAGCTGGCCGGGAGCAGTACGTC.

CDR3 DNA sequence: TGTGCCAGCAGACCGGGACAGCTCTATGGCTACACCTTC. Its protein product is CASRPGQLYGYTF. The V and J genes are TRBV5-4 and TRBJ1-2; 7 bases align to TRBD1. The CDR3 runs to 13 residues. Trimming took 5 bases from V and 4 from J; bases not matched to a gene: 5. Germline CDR1 is SGHNT and CDR2 is YYREEE (reference sequence).

The V and J genes are TRBV19 and TRBJ2-1; D not resolved. This CDR3 spans 17 amino acids. V lost 2 bases to trimming and J lost 6 bases, with 20 bases between them. Germline loops: CDR1 LNHDA, CDR2 SQIVND (reference sequence). CDR3 residues: CASSIRSDLPPFNEQFF. In DNA form, the CDR3 reads TGTGCCAGTAGTATAAGGAGTGACTTACCCCCATTCAATGAGCAGTTCTTC.

The sample holds a few counts of this clone. The chain joins TRBV11-2 to TRBJ2-1, with TRBD2 matching over 14 bases. With V trimmed by 5 bases and J by 9 bases, 12 bases remained unmatched. This CDR3 comprises 17 residues. Germline CDR1 SGHAT, CDR2 FQNNGV. The CDR3 protein is CASSGLGGLAGAGEQFF. The CDR3 bases are TGTGCCAGCAGCGGACTGGGGGGACTAGCGGGAGCTGGTGAGCAGTTCTTC.

The V and J genes are TRBV5-1 and TRBJ2-4; tentatively, D is TRBD2 (6 bases). V lost 0 bases and J lost 8, with 12 bases in between. Germline CDR1 and CDR2: SGHRS and YFSETQ. The CDR3 consists of 14 residues. CDR3 sequence: CASSLGFGEDIQYF. The CDR3 DNA sequence: TGCGCCAGCAGCTTGGGCTTCGGGGAGGACATTCAGTACTTC. The entire variable domain, with the rest obtained from reference TRBV5-1 and TRBJ2-4, is as follows: KAGVTQTPRYLIKTRGQQVTLSCSPISGHRSVSWYQQTPGQGLQFLFEYFSETQRNKGNFPGRFSGRQFSNSRSEMNVSTLELGDSALYLCASSLGFGEDIQYFGAGTRLSVL.

The chain employs TRBV9 and TRBJ2-5; 15 bases fit TRBD2. From germline, CDR1 is SGDLS and CDR2 YYNGEE. The trim removed 4 bases at V and 3 bases at J, leaving 13 bases unmatched. This CDR3 is built from 19 residues. CDR3 coding DNA: TGTGCCAGCAGCTCCCACCAAAAGGGACTAGCGGGAGGTGAAGAGACCCAGTACTTC. This translates into CASSSHQKGLAGGEETQYF. The full variable domain, its missing parts supplied by reference TRBV9 and TRBJ2-5, is DSGVTQTPKHLITATGQRVTLRCSPRSGDLSVYWYQQSLDQGLQFLIQYYNGEERAKGNILERFSAQQFPDLHSELNLSSLELGDSALYFCASSSHQKGLAGGEETQYFGPGTRLLVL.

This rearrangement joins TRBV18 to TRBJ1-5; TRBD1 agrees at 7 bases. The germline CDR1 and CDR2 sequences are KGHSH and LQKENI. The CDR3 consists of 15 residues. The J segment lost 5 bases and the V segment lost 2 bases, leaving 6 bases of the junction unmatched. This CDR3 reads CASSPNGQVYQPQHF. For the CDR3, the DNA is TGTGCCAGCTCACCAAATGGACAGGTTTATCAGCCCCAGCATTTT. The full variable domain, its missing parts supplied by reference TRBV18 and TRBJ1-5, is NAGVMQNPRHLVRRRGQEARLRCSPMKGHSHVYWYRQLPEEGLKFMVYLQKENIIDESGMPKERFSAEFPKEGPSILRIQQVVRGDSAAYFCASSPNGQVYQPQHFGDGTRLSIL.

This rearrangement joins TRBV12-3 or TRBV12-4 to TRBJ2-2, with unresolved D. V lost 1 base to trimming and J lost 5 bases, with 5 bases between them. The CDR3 length is 13 residues. The CDR3 spells CASSLGGTGELFF. The CDR3 DNA is TGTGCCAGCAGTTTAGGAGGAACCGGGGAGCTGTTTTTT.